Listed below are T cell receptor beta chains from one sample, sequenced in a study of blood T cell repertoires in COVID-19. Assay: immunoSEQ multiplex PCR; the TCRdb copy retains only in-frame clones and omits some. The sample has approximately 100,000 clones; roughly 85% are singletons. The sample consisted of peripheral blood. All receptors come from a man aged 50-59 years in a cohort sampled during active COVID-19. Each CDR3 is given with its conserved first and last residue. Fields, in order: D gene, clone size, J gene, V gene, CDR3 protein, CDR3 DNA. The D gene is left open where the match is weak. Size is stated for part of the rows, as once, few or many counts, or as a class when the clone is expanded.

>.|.|TRBJ1-2|TRBV14
CASSHWQGRYGYTF
TGTGCCAGCAGCCATTGGCAGGGCCGCTATGGCTACACCTTC
>.|.|TRBJ2-5|TRBV11-2
CASSPRGRGQETQYF
TGTGCCAGCAGCCCGCGGGGGCGGGGTCAAGAGACCCAGTACTTC
>TRBD2|.|TRBJ2-5|TRBV27
CASSLLVSGGAGETQYF
TGTGCCAGCAGTTTATTGGTTAGCGGGGGGGCCGGAGAGACCCAGTACTTC
>TRBD2|.|TRBJ2-3|TRBV9
CASSAGLAGGLAADTQYF
TGTGCCAGCAGCGCGGGACTAGCGGGGGGGCTGGCCGCAGATACGCAGTATTTT
>TRBD1|few|TRBJ1-5|TRBV7-4
CASRLPPARDRHQPQHF
TGTGCCAGCAGACTCCCTCCGGCCCGGGACAGACATCAGCCCCAGCATTTT
>TRBD1|.|TRBJ2-3|TRBV19
CASSSGQGRGDTQYF
TGTGCCAGTAGTTCTGGACAGGGGCGGGGAGATACGCAGTATTTT
>.|few|TRBJ1-1|TRBV5-1
CASSNGGVGTEAFF
TGCGCCAGCAGCAACGGGGGTGTAGGCACTGAAGCTTTCTTT
>TRBD1|.|TRBJ2-2|TRBV7-6
CASSLAGQGASGELFF
TGTGCCAGCAGCTTAGCGGGACAGGGGGCGAGCGGGGAGCTGTTTTTT
>TRBD1|.|TRBJ2-2|TRBV6-1
CASSEIQGPTGELFF
TGTGCCAGCAGTGAAATACAGGGGCCCACCGGGGAGCTGTTTTTT
>TRBD1|.|TRBJ2-7|TRBV5-1
CASSLEGARQPLYF
TGCGCCAGCAGCTTGGAGGGGGCCCGACAGCCCCTGTACTTC
>.|few|TRBJ2-1|TRBV7-5
CARTLSTSGGASYNEQFF
TGTGCCAGAACCTTATCCACTAGCGGGGGGGCTTCCTACAATGAGCAGTTCTTC
>.|.|TRBJ2-3|TRBV10-3
CAISERRQIGTDTQYF
TGTGCCATCAGTGAACGACGACAAATTGGCACAGATACGCAGTATTTT
>.|.|TRBJ1-2|TRBV9
CASSRASGGGYTF
TGTGCCAGCAGCCGCGCCTCCGGGGGAGGCTACACCTTC
>.|.|TRBJ1-2|TRBV24-1
CATSVQGLYGYTF
TGTGCCACCAGTGTACAGGGCCTTTATGGCTACACCTTC
>TRBD1|.|TRBJ2-7|TRBV2
CASSSETGLEQYF
TGTGCCAGCAGTTCCGAGACAGGGCTCGAGCAGTACTTC
>TRBD1|once|TRBJ1-6|TRBV6-5
CASSLSGQGNSPLHF
TGTGCCAGCAGTTTGTCGGGACAGGGAAATTCACCCCTCCACTTT
>.|.|TRBJ1-5|TRBV28
CASSLGQFNQPQHF
TGTGCCAGCAGTTTAGGGCAGTTCAATCAGCCCCAGCATTTT
>.|.|TRBJ2-4|TRBV6-5
CASSYGERDIQYF
TGTGCCAGCAGTTATGGGGAGCGAGACATTCAGTACTTC
>.|.|TRBJ1-4|TRBV28
CASSFPGRHNEKLFF
TGTGCCAGCAGTTTCCCCGGCAGGCATAATGAAAAACTGTTTTTT
>.|.|TRBJ2-1|TRBV7-2
CASSSTSYNEQFF
TGTGCCAGCAGCTCCACTAGTTACAATGAGCAGTTCTTC
>TRBD2|.|TRBJ2-5|TRBV27
CASSWSGGEVETQYF
TGTGCCAGCAGTTGGAGCGGGGGGGAGGTAGAGACCCAGTACTTC
>TRBD1|.|TRBJ1-1|TRBV13
CATERDSLNTEAFF
TGTGCCACCGAAAGGGACAGCTTGAACACTGAAGCTTTCTTT
>TRBD2|.|TRBJ2-5|TRBV20-1
CSASGGGQLQETQYF
TGCAGTGCTAGTGGCGGGGGGCAACTCCAAGAGACCCAGTACTTC
>.|.|TRBJ1-1|TRBV19
CASSPPGNTEAFF
TGTGCCAGTAGTCCCCCAGGTAACACTGAAGCTTTCTTT
>TRBD1|.|TRBJ2-7|TRBV7-2
CASSTETGPYEQYF
TGTGCCAGCAGCACCGAGACAGGGCCCTACGAGCAGTACTTC
>.|.|TRBJ1-3|TRBV11-3
CASSDIKDRGNTIYF
TGTGCCAGCAGCGACATTAAGGACAGAGGAAACACCATATATTTT
>TRBD2|.|TRBJ2-1|TRBV9
CASSLPLAGWNNEQFF
TGTGCCAGCAGCTTGCCTCTAGCGGGGTGGAACAATGAGCAGTTCTTC
>TRBD2|.|TRBJ2-2|TRBV5-4
CASSSGGYRNTGELFF
TGTGCCAGCAGCTCGGGAGGATACCGTAACACCGGGGAGCTGTTTTTT
>.|.|TRBJ1-2|TRBV2
CASTGRDGYTF
TGTGCCAGCACCGGCAGGGATGGCTACACCTTC
>.|few|TRBJ1-6|TRBV2
CASMQESSYNSPLHF
TGTGCCAGCATGCAGGAAAGCTCCTATAATTCACCCCTCCACTTT
>.|.|TRBJ1-2|TRBV3-1/TRBV3-2
CASSQDNSDYGYTF
TGTGCCAGCAGCCAGGACAACTCGGACTATGGCTACACCTTC
>.|.|TRBJ1-1|TRBV21-1
CASSPWTGDTEAFF
TGTGCCAGCAGCCCTTGGACAGGGGATACTGAAGCTTTCTTT
>.|.|TRBJ2-3|TRBV12-5
CASGFNTDTQYF
TGTGCTAGTGGTTTTAACACAGATACGCAGTATTTT
>.|.|TRBJ1-5|TRBV5-1
CASSPQGNQPQHF
TGCGCCAGCAGCCCCCAGGGGAATCAGCCCCAGCATTTT
>TRBD1|.|TRBJ1-2|TRBV27
CASSLYGQDGYTF
TGTGCCAGCAGTTTATACGGACAGGATGGCTACACCTTC
>TRBD1|.|TRBJ1-5|TRBV5-6
CASSLAGGQPQHF
TGTGCCAGCAGCTTGGCAGGGGGCCAGCCCCAGCATTTT
>.|.|TRBJ1-3|TRBV21-1
CASSRRPDRQTGNTIYF
TGTGCCAGCAGCCGAAGACCGGACAGACAAACGGGAAACACCATATATTTT
>.|.|TRBJ1-5|TRBV7-2
CASSLGPGISQPQHF
TGTGCCAGCAGCTTAGGGCCAGGGATCTCTCAGCCCCAGCATTTT
>.|medium-sized|TRBJ1-1|TRBV6-1
CASSEVGRQAFF
TGTGCCAGCAGTGAAGTCGGGAGACAAGCTTTCTTT
>TRBD2|.|TRBJ2-5|TRBV5-1
CASSLVGRGALRNETQYF
TGCGCCAGCAGCTTGGTCGGGCGGGGGGCTCTAAGGAATGAGACCCAGTACTTC
>.|.|TRBJ1-4|TRBV4-2
CASRPSDGATNEKLFF
TGTGCCAGCAGACCCAGCGACGGTGCAACTAATGAAAAACTGTTTTTT
>.|few|TRBJ1-3|TRBV7-6
CASILYANGGNTIYF
TGTGCCAGCATCCTCTATGCCAACGGTGGAAACACCATATATTTT
>.|.|TRBJ1-2|TRBV18
CASSPDRLYGYTF
TGTGCCAGCTCACCCGACAGACTCTATGGCTACACCTTC
>TRBD2|.|TRBJ2-1|TRBV6-4
CASSSTSGGARNEQFF
TGTGCCAGCAGTTCGACTAGCGGGGGGGCACGAAATGAGCAGTTCTTC
>.|once|TRBJ1-6|TRBV27
CASRALLQAGTRNSPLHF
TGTGCCAGCCGCGCCCTACTGCAGGCCGGGACAAGGAATTCACCCCTCCACTTT
>.|once|TRBJ1-1|TRBV21-1
CASSKGVSRGTEAFF
TGTGCCAGCAGCAAAGGAGTCTCACGGGGGACTGAAGCTTTCTTT
>TRBD1|.|TRBJ1-2|TRBV7-9
CASSRTQGGQEHYGYTF
TGTGCCAGCAGCCGAACCCAAGGCGGACAGGAGCACTATGGCTACACCTTC
>TRBD1|.|TRBJ1-1|TRBV18
CASSPNRGGPEAFF
TGTGCCAGCTCACCAAACAGAGGGGGCCCTGAAGCTTTCTTT
>TRBD1|.|TRBJ2-7|TRBV25-1
CASSKAGTGLAYEQYF
TGTGCCAGCAGTAAAGCCGGGACAGGTCTAGCGTACGAGCAGTACTTC
>TRBD1|few|TRBJ2-2|TRBV2
CASSGNPTGGFLTGELFF
TGTGCCAGCAGTGGAAACCCTACAGGGGGTTTTCTCACCGGGGAGCTGTTTTTT
>.|.|TRBJ2-2|TRBV5-1
CASSFHGETTGELFF
TGCGCCAGCAGCTTTCACGGGGAAACCACCGGGGAGCTGTTTTTT
>.|.|TRBJ2-5|TRBV29-1
CSERRLETQYF
TGCAGCGAGCGGAGGTTGGAGACCCAGTACTTC
>.|.|TRBJ2-7|TRBV12-5
CASGPRQYEQYF
TGTGCTAGTGGTCCCCGCCAGTACGAGCAGTACTTC
>TRBD1|.|TRBJ2-3|TRBV19
CASSRGQYTDTQYF
TGTGCCAGTAGTAGGGGACAGTACACAGATACGCAGTATTTT
>.|.|TRBJ1-2|TRBV5-6
CASSPGLSGYTF
TGTGCCAGCAGCCCAGGGTTGAGTGGCTACACCTTC
>TRBD2|.|TRBJ2-7|TRBV3-1/TRBV3-2
CASSQESSGLLEQYF
TGTGCCAGCAGCCAAGAATCTAGCGGACTCTTGGAGCAGTACTTC
>.|.|TRBJ2-3|TRBV4-1
CASSQGGGSNTDTQYF
TGCGCCAGCAGCCAAGGGGGGGGCTCCAACACAGATACGCAGTATTTT
>.|.|TRBJ2-3|TRBV7-3
CASSPTGQGLRDTQYF
TGTGCCAGCAGCCCAACGGGACAAGGCCTGAGGGATACGCAGTATTTT
>TRBD1|.|TRBJ1-2|TRBV29-1
CSVVLGQGLNYGYTF
TGCAGCGTTGTATTGGGACAGGGACTTAACTATGGCTACACCTTC
>TRBD1|once|TRBJ2-4|TRBV29-1
CSVTQGAGGNIQYF
TGCAGCGTAACACAGGGGGCGGGTGGTAACATTCAGTACTTC